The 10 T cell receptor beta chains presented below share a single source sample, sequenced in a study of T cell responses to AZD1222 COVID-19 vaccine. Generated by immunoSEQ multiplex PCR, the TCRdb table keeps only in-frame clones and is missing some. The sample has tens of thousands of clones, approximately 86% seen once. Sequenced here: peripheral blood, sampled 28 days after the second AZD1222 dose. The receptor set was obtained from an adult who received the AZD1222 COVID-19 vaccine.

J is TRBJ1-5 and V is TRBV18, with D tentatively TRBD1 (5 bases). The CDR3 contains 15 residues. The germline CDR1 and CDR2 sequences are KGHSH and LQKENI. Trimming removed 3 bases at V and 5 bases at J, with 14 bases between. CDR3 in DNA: TGTGCCAGCTCACCGTCCTCGGGGCCCGATCAGCCCCAGCATTTT. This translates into CASSPSSGPDQPQHF.

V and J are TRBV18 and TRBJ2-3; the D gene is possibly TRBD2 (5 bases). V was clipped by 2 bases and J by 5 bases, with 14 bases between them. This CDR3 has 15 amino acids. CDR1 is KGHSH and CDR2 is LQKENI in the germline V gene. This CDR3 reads CASSPGWRVRDTQYF. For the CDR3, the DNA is TGTGCCAGCTCACCAGGGTGGCGGGTTAGAGATACGCAGTATTTT.

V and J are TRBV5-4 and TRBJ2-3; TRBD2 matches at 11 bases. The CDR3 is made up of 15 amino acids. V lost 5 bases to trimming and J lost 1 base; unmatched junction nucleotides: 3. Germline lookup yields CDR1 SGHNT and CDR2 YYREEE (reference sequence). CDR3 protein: CASRKLAGGTDTQYF. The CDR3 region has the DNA TGTGCCAGCAGGAAACTAGCGGGAGGCACAGATACGCAGTATTTT.

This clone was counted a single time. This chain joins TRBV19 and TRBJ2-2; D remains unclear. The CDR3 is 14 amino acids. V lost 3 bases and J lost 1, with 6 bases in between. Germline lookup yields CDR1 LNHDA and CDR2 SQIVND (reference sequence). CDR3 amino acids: CASSIVRNTGELFF. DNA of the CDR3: TGTGCCAGTAGTATTGTTCGGAACACCGGGGAGCTGTTTTTT.

CDR3 in DNA: TGCGCCAGCAGCCCCGAGGCGTCCAGGAACACTGAAGCTTTCTTT. This sequence encodes CASSPEASRNTEAFF. The chain recombines TRBV4-1 with TRBJ1-1; unclear D gene. CDR1 MGHRA and CDR2 YSYEKL come from the germline V gene. Trimming took off 4 bases at V and 1 base at J, with 13 bases between the two ends. The CDR3 is 15 amino acids.

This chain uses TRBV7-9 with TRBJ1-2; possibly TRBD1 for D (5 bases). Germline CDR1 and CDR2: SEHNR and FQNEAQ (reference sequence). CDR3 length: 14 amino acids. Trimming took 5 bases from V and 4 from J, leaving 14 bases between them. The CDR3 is CASSPGSRVYGYTF. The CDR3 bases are TGTGCCAGCAGCCCAGGGTCCAGGGTCTATGGCTACACCTTC.

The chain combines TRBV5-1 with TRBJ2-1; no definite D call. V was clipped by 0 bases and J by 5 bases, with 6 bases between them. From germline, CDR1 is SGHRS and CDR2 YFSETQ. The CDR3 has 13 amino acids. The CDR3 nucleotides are TGCGCCAGCAGCTTGGGGAACAACAATGAGCAGTTCTTC. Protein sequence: CASSLGNNNEQFF.

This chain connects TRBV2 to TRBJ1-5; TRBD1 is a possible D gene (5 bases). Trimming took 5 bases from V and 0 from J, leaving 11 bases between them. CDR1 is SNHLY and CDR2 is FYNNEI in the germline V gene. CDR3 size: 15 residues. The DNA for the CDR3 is TGTGCCAGCAGTAGGGACCGATATAGCAATCAGCCCCAGCATTTT. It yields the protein CASSRDRYSNQPQHF.

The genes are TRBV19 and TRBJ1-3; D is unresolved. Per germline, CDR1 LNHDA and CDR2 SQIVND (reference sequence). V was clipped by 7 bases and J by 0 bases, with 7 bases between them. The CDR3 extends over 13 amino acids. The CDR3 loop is CASMQYSGNTIYF. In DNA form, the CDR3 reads TGTGCCAGTATGCAGTACTCTGGAAACACCATATATTTT.

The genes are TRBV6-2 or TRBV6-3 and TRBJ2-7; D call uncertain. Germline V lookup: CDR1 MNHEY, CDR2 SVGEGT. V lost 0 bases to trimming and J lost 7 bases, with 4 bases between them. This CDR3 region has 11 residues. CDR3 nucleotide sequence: TGTGCCAGCAGTTACTCGGGGGAGCAGTACTTC. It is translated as CASSYSGEQYF.